These 20 T cell receptor beta chains were sequenced from one sample in a study of T cells in Graves' hyperthyroidism and ophthalmopathy. Template material for amplifying TCR beta CDR3 regions consisted of RNA transcripts. When the TCR CDR3 underwent first-round RT-PCR, the HTBI primer set was used. TCRdb reprocessed the multiplex PCR reads via MiXCR and lists one record per CDR3 protein. The data contain some 440,000 distinct CDR3 sequences, about a sixth of them singletons. The sequenced sample was blood. The origin of the receptors is a woman aged 18 to 35 with Graves' hyperthyroidism.

This clonotype was seen repeatedly, ten times or more. The chain has TRBV10-2 and TRBJ2-7; possibly TRBD2 for D (5 bases). The CDR3 totals 12 residues. Per germline, CDR1 WSHSY and CDR2 SAAADI. The germline V and J ends were trimmed by 4 bases and 3 bases, with 7 bases remaining between them. CDR3 DNA: TGCGCCAGCAGTGGGGAGTTCTACGAGCAGTACTTC. Translated, it gives CASSGEFYEQYF.

This clonotype appeared many times. The chain combines TRBV5-1 with TRBJ1-1; 7 bases map to TRBD1. The CDR3 has 14 amino acids. V lost 6 bases and J lost 2; bases outside the gene matches: 7. CDR1 is SGHRS and CDR2 is YFSETQ in the germline V gene. The DNA for the CDR3 is TGCGCCAGCACCCTGGGGACAGTTAACACTGAAGCTTTCTTT. This translates into CASTLGTVNTEAFF. The full variable domain, completed using reference TRBV5-1 and TRBJ1-1, is KAGVTQTPRYLIKTRGQQVTLSCSPISGHRSVSWYQQTPGQGLQFLFEYFSETQRNKGNFPGRFSGRQFSNSRSEMNVSTLELGDSALYLCASTLGTVNTEAFFGQGTRLTVV.

The CDR3 spells CASSQAVYYEQYF. CDR3 sequence (DNA): TGTGCCAGCAGCCAGGCAGTTTACTACGAGCAGTACTTC. The rearrangement joins TRBV19 to TRBJ2-7; D gene uncertain. Germline CDR1 and CDR2: LNHDA and SQIVND (reference sequence). Trimming took 9 bases from V and 3 from J, leaving 15 bases between them. This CDR3 is built from 13 residues.

This clonotype was observed at least ten times. The rearrangement uses TRBV28 and TRBJ1-2; 7 bases are shared with TRBD1. The CDR3 extends over 14 amino acids. Germline V CDR1 and CDR2: MDHEN, SYDVKM. V was clipped by 1 base and J by 6 bases; unmatched bases: 5. The CDR3 is CASSLYPGTDGYTF. CDR3 nucleotide sequence: TGTGCCAGCAGTTTATACCCCGGGACAGATGGCTACACCTTC.

This chain connects TRBV6-2 or TRBV6-3 to TRBJ2-2, with D perhaps TRBD1 (5 bases). This CDR3 has 14 amino acids. The V gene's germline CDR1 is MNHEY and CDR2 SVGEGT. Trimming removed 10 bases from V and 2 bases from J, with 14 bases in between. The CDR3 DNA is TGTGCCACCCTAGAGTGGGGCAACACCGGGGAGCTGTTTTTT. It translates to CATLEWGNTGELFF.

Ten or more counts support this clonotype. At one of its ends the junction is not consistent with the germline gene, which may arise from a read error. This rearrangement joins TRBV2 to TRBJ2-1; tentatively, D is TRBD2 (5 bases). Germline values: CDR1 SNHLY, CDR2 FYNNEI. CDR3 length equals 15 residues. CDR3 loop: CASSEGLAGYSEQFF. Here the CDR3 DNA reads TGTGCCAGCAGCGAAGGGCTAGCTGGCTACAGTGAGCAGTTCTTC.

The gene calls are TRBV6-1 and TRBJ1-5; D gene ambiguous. The CDR3 extends over 16 amino acids. V shed 2 bases and J shed 3 bases, with 14 bases lying between them. Germline V gives CDR1 MNHNS, CDR2 SASEGT. The CDR3 spells CASSENSGYFNQPQHF. The CDR3 DNA sequence: TGTGCCAGCAGTGAAAATTCGGGCTACTTCAATCAGCCCCAGCATTTT.

Points on this clonotype: Since a much larger clone is just one base distant, this may be a read error. The CDR3: CASSLVPSNDEQFF. CDR3 coding DNA: TGTGCCAGCAGTTTAGTTCCCAGCAACGATGAGCAGTTCTTC. V and J are TRBV12-3 or TRBV12-4 and TRBJ2-1; D gene ambiguous. CDR3 length equals 14 residues. Trimming shortened V by 1 base and J by 8 bases, and 12 bases separated the two germline ends.

This clonotype was detected ten times or more. The gene calls are TRBV18 and TRBJ1-1, with D possibly matching TRBD1 (5 bases). Trimming shortened V by 2 bases and J by 1 base, and 14 bases separated the two germline ends. The CDR3 has 16 residues. In germline, CDR1 is KGHSH, CDR2 LQKENI. In nucleotides, the CDR3 is TGTGCCAGCTCACCAATGGTCGGCGGGACGAACACTGAAGCTTTCTTT. As protein: CASSPMVGGTNTEAFF.

This clonotype appeared a few times. The junction shows a germline mismatch at one end, possibly a read error. The rearrangement joins TRBV20-1 to TRBJ2-5; TRBD1 might be the D (6 bases). The CDR3 spans 12 residues. Germline V gene sequence: CDR1 DFQATT, CDR2 SNEGSKA (reference sequence). The chain's CDR3 is CSARGQQETQYF. In DNA, the CDR3 is TGCAGTGCCAGAGGACAGCAAGAGACCCAGTACTTC.

This clonotype was seen at least ten times. Here the CDR3 reads CASSQPGGSTDTQYF. Here the CDR3 DNA reads TGTGCCAGCAGTCAACCCGGCGGGAGCACAGATACGCAGTATTTT. The rearrangement links TRBV6-1 to TRBJ2-3; tentative D call: TRBD2 (5 bases). Germline loops: CDR1 MNHNS, CDR2 SASEGT. V was trimmed by 5 bases and J by 0 bases, leaving 12 bases between them. The CDR3 loop spans 15 amino acids.

This chain connects TRBV4-1 to TRBJ2-7; D gene ambiguous. Germline V lookup: CDR1 MGHRA, CDR2 YSYEKL. This CDR3 has 15 amino acids. V was clipped by 0 bases and J by 4 bases, with 13 bases between them. The CDR3 bases are TGCGCCAGCAGCCAAGAAAGGTCCAGTATGTACGAGCAGTACTTC. As protein: CASSQERSSMYEQYF.

This clonotype has ten or more counts. This chain joins TRBV20-1 and TRBJ2-1; 13 nucleotides agree with TRBD2. Trimming took 0 bases from V and 15 from J; bases not matched to a gene: 8. From germline, CDR1 is DFQATT and CDR2 SNEGSKA (reference sequence). This CDR3 region has 14 residues. CDR3 sequence: CSARDGTSGEVVFF. CDR3 in DNA: TGCAGTGCTAGAGATGGGACTAGCGGGGAGGTTGTGTTCTTC.

This clonotype was seen repeatedly, ten times or more. The V and J genes are TRBV3-1 and TRBJ1-1; D may be TRBD1 (6 bases). The CDR3 covers 15 residues. Looked up from germline, CDR1 is LGHDT and CDR2 is YNNKEL (reference sequence). The germline V and J ends were trimmed by 4 bases and 3 bases, with 15 bases remaining between them. In DNA, the CDR3 is TGTGCCAGCAGCCTTCGGGTCAGGGGAGACACTGAAGCTTTCTTT. It yields the protein CASSLRVRGDTEAFF.

This clonotype has at least ten counts. CDR3 sequence (DNA): TGCAGTTCCAGGGGGCGACTCTCTAATCAGCCCCAGCATTTT. It yields the protein CSSRGRLSNQPQHF. The chain recombines TRBV20-1 with TRBJ1-5, with 8 bases that match TRBD1. Germline V gene lookup returns CDR1 DFQATT and CDR2 SNEGSKA (reference sequence). CDR3 length equals 14 residues. Trimming took 8 bases from V and 4 from J; bases not matched to a gene: 10.

This clonotype came up many times. The V call is TRBV6-6, the J call TRBJ2-1; D is ambiguous. Trimming took off 0 bases at V and 6 bases at J, with 12 bases between the two ends. In germline, CDR1 is MNHNY, CDR2 SVGAGI (reference sequence). The CDR3 is made up of 15 amino acids. The CDR3 here is CASSYSGGRPNEQFF. As DNA, the CDR3 is TGTGCCAGCAGTTACTCCGGCGGCAGGCCCAATGAGCAGTTCTTC.

The chain is built from TRBV10-1 and TRBJ1-1; a weak D match, TRBD1 (6 bases). This CDR3 comprises 15 residues. Between the trimmed V and J ends, which lost 0 bases and 4 bases, there was a span of 12 bases. Per germline, CDR1 WNHNN and CDR2 SYGVQD (reference sequence). CDR3 in DNA: TGCGCCAGCAGTGAGTCAAGGGGGTCGGGCACTGAAGCTTTCTTT. Amino acid sequence: CASSESRGSGTEAFF.

This clonotype showed up just once. A read error may explain this, as a much larger clone is one base away. For the CDR3, the DNA is TGTGCCAGCGGCCGGGGACATAGGGGGGGCGCAGATACGCAGTATTTT. Its translation is CASGRGHRGGADTQYF. V gene TRBV28 combines with J gene TRBJ2-3; possible D gene TRBD2, 7 bases. Trimming removed 8 bases at V and 4 bases at J, with 22 bases between. The germline V gene has CDR1 MDHEN and CDR2 SYDVKM. The CDR3 sequence is 16 residues long.

There are a few counts of this clonotype. The chain couples TRBV20-1 to TRBJ2-3; possibly TRBD1 for D (5 bases). CDR1 is DFQATT and CDR2 is SNEGSKA in the germline V gene (reference sequence). The CDR3 totals 16 residues. Trimming shortened V by 1 base and J by 2 bases, and 16 bases separated the two germline ends. DNA for the CDR3: TGCAGTGCTAGAGCGGCAGGGCTAACTATCACAGATACGCAGTATTTT. This translates into CSARAAGLTITDTQYF.

The chain employs TRBV4-1 and TRBJ2-3, with 9 bases aligning to TRBD2. Germline CDR1 MGHRA, CDR2 YSYEKL. The V segment lost 4 bases and the J segment 8 bases; nucleotides outside the gene matches: 10. The CDR3 has 15 amino acids. The CDR3 spells CASSPGLAGRVTQYF. The CDR3 coding sequence is TGCGCCAGCAGCCCGGGACTAGCAGGCCGAGTTACGCAGTATTTT.